The entry that follows covers one T cell receptor (beta chain) sequence. Its target antigen remains unknown. No base qualities exist here, and no much larger clone lies one base off it. This record comes from a study of blood T cell repertoires in COVID-19 (TCRdb year 2020). For the study in its entirety: Samples covering the acute and convalescent phases of COVID-19 were provided by collaborators in the United States, Italy and Spain. Deeply sampled blood TCRbeta repertoires from subjects exposed to, actively infected with, or recovered from COVID-19 were included in the dataset. Nearly every sample came with metadata listing a de-identified subject ID, COVID-19 status, age in years and sex. The repertoires were released in a freely available public database intended as a resource for research on the immune response to SARS-CoV-2. The prospective study material was composed of cDNA or gDNA derived from T cells, B-cell-depleted T cells, or PBMCs. HLA class I and class II types, where available, came from metadata supplied by the sample provider rather than from assay-based typing. The samples were drawn from two sources: the first 160 participants of the ongoing ImmuneRACE study, and 950 to 1,500 subjects contributed by 6 global collaborators.

TCRbeta CDR3 regions were amplified from genomic DNA using the immunoSEQ Assay, a bias-controlled multiplex PCR. Per the original workflow: The number of nucleated cells in each sample was estimated by amplification of reference gene primers within the assay. Sequence reads were collapsed and filtered to measure the absolute abundance of every unique TCRbeta CDR3 rearrangement. For each sample, productive Simpson clonality was calculated by taking the square root of Simpson's diversity index across productive rearrangements. TCRdb limited this immuneACCESS table to in-frame rearrangements with V and J called. A share of clones is missing; checked studies link under half to unresolved V genes, and the rest is unexplained. The V and J calls and clone size come from that table; D and trimming were worked out from the DNA. The sample contains some 150,000 clones, around 87% of them found a single time. Together, the top ten hold about 37% of the sample.

Overall study results and their limits: The quantity of clinical and demographic metadata differed by source and by participant and was supplied without curation.

Another Seattle source contributed samples from volunteer blood donors who had recovered from COVID-19. Each collaborating institution followed its own protocols to collect whole blood in K2EDTA tubes. Collaborator samples were shipped for TCRbeta analysis as frozen whole blood, isolated PBMCs, or DNA extracted from either sample type. The source is a middle-aged man who had recovered from COVID-19. What was sequenced was peripheral blood.

The DNA sequence follows: TGTGCCAGCAGCCCACAGGGGGTTCTGTCGTCCTATAATTCACCCCTCCACTTT. This sequence encodes CASSPQGVLSSYNSPLHF. The chain employs TRBV3-1 (or the pseudogene TRBV3-2) and TRBJ1-6; 8 bases in the middle match TRBD1. Its CDR3 holds 18 amino acids, cysteine through phenylalanine. Left in the record is the CDR3 DNA by itself, 54 bases read in frame from the first base. The germline V gene encodes CDR1 LGHDT and CDR2 YNNKEL (reference sequence). Relative to germline, V is missing 4 bases and J is missing 1 base, with 9 bases of the junction outside any gene match.